Given below is one T cell receptor (beta chain) in context. As yet, its antigen is unknown. The sample is drawn from a study of cytomegalovirus exposure and HLA in healthy donors. Study-wide points: TCR beta V- and J-gene trimming, according to a later analysis, was linked to a missense DCLRE1C variant. According to a later analysis, most TCR beta chains associated with CMV appeared HLA-restricted. A later analysis by the authors found several of the most significant clusters apparently linked to common viral pathogens.

PCR primers comprised 60 Vbeta and 13 Jbeta primers. Here immunoSEQ multiplex PCR was the method, and the copy in TCRdb shows in-frame clones only, minus some. The sample holds fewer than 85,000 clones, roughly 72% seen once. The receptor's source is a woman aged 40 to 49 in good health and CMV-seropositive. The sample taken for sequencing was PBMCs.

The DNA for the CDR3 is TGTGCCAGCAGTTTATCGGGCAGGGGCTCTGGAAACACCATATATTTT. Translated, it gives CASSLSGRGSGNTIYF. This chain links TRBV27 with TRBJ1-3; D may be TRBD1 (6 bases). Germline V lookup: CDR1 MNHEY, CDR2 SMNVEV (reference sequence). Trimming left V 0 bases short and J 0 bases short, with 9 bases between. The CDR3 is 16 residues long.